The TCR beta chain under discussion was sequenced for a study of beta chain features in type 1 diabetes. Germline CDR1 reads SGHNT; CDR2 reads YYREEE (reference sequence). The CDR3 is made up of 14 amino acids. Losses at the gene ends were 4 bases for V and 9 bases for J; bases not matched to a gene: 10. Every isolated RNA sample was fully reverse transcribed, so sequencing captured expressed TCRB transcripts. Generated by immunoSEQ multiplex PCR, the TCRdb table keeps only in-frame clones and is missing some. The sample carries about 360,000 clones, around 13% recorded once. This sequence originates from a man aged 18 to 29 in good health. The V call is TRBV5-4, the J call TRBJ2-1; 7 bases align to TRBD2. The sequenced sample was naive CD4+ T cells from blood. CDR3 nucleotides: TGTGCCAGCAGCCCCTGGACTAGTCGAGCTGAGCAGTTCTTC. This codes for CASSPWTSRAEQFF.